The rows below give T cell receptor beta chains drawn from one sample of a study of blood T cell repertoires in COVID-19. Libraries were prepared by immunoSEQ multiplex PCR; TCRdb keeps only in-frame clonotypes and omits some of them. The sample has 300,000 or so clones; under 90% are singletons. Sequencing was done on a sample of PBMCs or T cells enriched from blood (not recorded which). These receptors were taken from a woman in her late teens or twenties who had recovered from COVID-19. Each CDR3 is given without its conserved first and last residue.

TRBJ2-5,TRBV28,ASSSGQGETQY
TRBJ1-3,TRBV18,ASSRGQGAGNTIY
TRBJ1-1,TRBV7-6,ASSSDPGRTEAF
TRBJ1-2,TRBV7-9,ASSSSGTWEGYT
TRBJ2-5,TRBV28,ASSSAGATQETQY
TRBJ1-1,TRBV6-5,ASSFAGTAEAF
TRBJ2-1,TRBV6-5,ASTPNSYNEQF
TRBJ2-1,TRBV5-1,ASSLVLSGGISSYNEQF
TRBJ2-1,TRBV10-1,ASSESRVAGGWGEQF
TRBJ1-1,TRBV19,ASSIATGGLNTEAF
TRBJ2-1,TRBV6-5,ASSWRGGARGNEQF
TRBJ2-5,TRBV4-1,ASSQPTSGRFQETQY
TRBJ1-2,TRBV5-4,ASSLANYGYT
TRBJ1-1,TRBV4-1,ASSQVGEGAEAF
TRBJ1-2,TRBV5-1,ASSSTVRYGYT
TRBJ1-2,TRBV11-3,ASSLAFKRDRGHDYGYT
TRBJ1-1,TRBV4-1,ASSQAGMNTEAF
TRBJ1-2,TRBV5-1,ASSLAGLGGVGGYT
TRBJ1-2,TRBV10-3,AISEEGRQGGGYT
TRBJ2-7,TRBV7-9,ASSLGQGAGEQY
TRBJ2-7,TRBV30,AWSPDRGPYEQY
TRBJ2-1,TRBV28,ASSHGGLADYNEQF
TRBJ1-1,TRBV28,ASSSSSVNTEAF
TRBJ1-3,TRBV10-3,AISDSNSGNTIY
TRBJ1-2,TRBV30,AWRPGQGVGYT
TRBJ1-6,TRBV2,ASKEQGVVSPLH
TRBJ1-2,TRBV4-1,ASSQDGGGNYYGYT
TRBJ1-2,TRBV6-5,ASSRTGGGYGYT
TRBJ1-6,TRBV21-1,ASNSRGRSSYNSPLH
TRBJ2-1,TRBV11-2,ASSPARESEQF
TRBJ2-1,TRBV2,ASSLAEYNEQF